The source of this T cell receptor beta chain is a study of PD-1 blockade in classical Hodgkin lymphoma. Libraries were prepared by immunoSEQ multiplex PCR; TCRdb keeps only in-frame clonotypes and omits some of them. Of fewer than 20,000 clones listed, approximately 84% are singletons. The CDR3 has 14 residues. The V and J ends lost 0 bases and 6 bases respectively, with 10 bases between them. The germline CDR1 and CDR2 sequences are LNHNV and YYDKDF (reference sequence). Described time point: cycle 4 day 1 (C4D1), after around six weeks of nivolumab. In every patient, relapse followed autologous stem cell transplantation, while exposure to brentuximab vedotin differed. CD4+ T cells were purified from thawed PBMCs by negative selection. This clone has only one observation. Its target is not known. Study-level points and caveats: Baseline TCR diversity was reportedly lower in newly diagnosed patients than in healthy donors. It was reported as lower still in relapsed/refractory patients. Complete responders entered with baseline diversity on par with newly diagnosed patients, the results showed. Diversity in CD4+ TCRs, unlike that measured in CD8+ TCRs, had risen significantly by C4D1.

This sequence joins TRBV15 and TRBJ2-3; D not certain. Sequencing used CD4+ T cells from blood, obtained before the fourth cycle of nivolumab. The clonotype comes from a human donor with classical Hodgkin lymphoma. CDR3 protein: CATSRDFGRDTQYF. For the CDR3, the DNA is TGTGCCACCAGCAGAGATTTCGGGCGGGATACGCAGTATTTT.